This T cell receptor beta chain was obtained from a study of breast tumors, draining lymph nodes, adjacent tissues. Trimming at V came to 4 bases and at J to 3 bases, leaving 13 bases not matched to a gene. CDR1 and CDR2 from the germline V gene are SGHDT and YYEEEE. CDR3 length: 16 residues. Axillary draining lymph nodes of breast cancer patients supplied the node samples. TCRdb independently ran MiXCR on the multiplex PCR reads; one entry per CDR3 protein. The sample has some 170,000 distinct CDR3 sequences, roughly 35% seen once. This clonotype was found many times. The antigen is not known. Study-wide findings and caveats: Compared with lymph nodes, tumors were less diverse; compared with nontumor tissue, more.

This receptor was taken from a female donor with breast cancer. Some clones in this sample may be carry-over from other donors' samples. Sequenced input: axillary lymph node tissue. The chain joins TRBV5-6 to TRBJ2-7, with 7 bases fitting TRBD1. CDR3 nucleotides: TGTGCCAGCAGCCGTGATGACAGGGTCAAATTCTACGAGCAGTACTTC. It yields the protein CASSRDDRVKFYEQYF.